A single sample is the source of the 15 T cell receptor beta chains below, sequenced in a study of radiotherapy plus CTLA-4 blockade in lung cancer. Only in-frame clones appear in the TCRdb table, and some are missing; sequencing was by immunoSEQ multiplex PCR. The table records tens of thousands of clones, roughly 60% of them present only once. The sample consisted of peripheral blood, taken from a patient treated with radiotherapy plus ipilimumab. These TCRs come from a human donor with non-small cell lung cancer who had a partial response to radiotherapy plus ipilimumab.

The chain uses TRBV5-6 and TRBJ2-7; a weak D match, TRBD2 (6 bases). Germline CDR1 and CDR2: SGHDT and YYEEEE. V lost 0 bases, J lost 1 base, and 11 bases lay in between. The CDR3 is 15 residues long. The CDR3 DNA is TGTGCCAGCAGCTTGGGAGCGGGTGATTCCTACGAGCAGTACTTC. This gives the protein CASSLGAGDSYEQYF. Variable domain in full (rest from reference TRBV5-6 and TRBJ2-7): DAGVTQSPTHLIKTRGQQVTLRCSPKSGHDTVSWYQQALGQGPQFIFQYYEEEERQRGNFPDRFSGHQFPNYSSELNVNALLLGDSALYLCASSLGAGDSYEQYFGPGTRLTVT.

This clone was seen once. The chain combines TRBV6-5 with TRBJ1-1; a weak D match, TRBD1 (5 bases). The V end was cut by 2 bases, the J end by 1 base, with 8 bases between. The CDR3 loop spans 14 amino acids. Germline lookup yields CDR1 MNHEY and CDR2 SVGAGI. The CDR3 region is CASSYRQPNTEAFF. DNA for the CDR3: TGTGCCAGCAGTTACAGACAGCCGAACACTGAAGCTTTCTTT.

V and J are TRBV15 and TRBJ2-2, with 15 bases matching TRBD2. The CDR3 loop spans 19 amino acids. Trimming cost V 2 bases and J 5 bases; bases outside gene matches: 9. Germline lookup yields CDR1 LNHNV and CDR2 YYDKDF (reference sequence). The CDR3 DNA sequence: TGTGCCACCAGCAGACAACCGGGACTAGCGGGAGGTCGGACCGGGGAGCTGTTTTTT. Protein: CATSRQPGLAGGRTGELFF.

The CDR3 DNA follows: TGCGCCAGCAGCCGGTTCTCCAGGGGGTCCTACAATGAGCAGTTCTTC. This encodes CASSRFSRGSYNEQFF. The rearrangement joins TRBV5-1 to TRBJ2-1, with TRBD1 matching over 7 bases. J was trimmed by 1 base and V by 4 bases; bases with no gene match: 8. Germline V lookup: CDR1 SGHRS, CDR2 YFSETQ. The length of the CDR3 is 16 residues.

V and J are TRBV29-1 and TRBJ2-7; 7 bases align to TRBD2. J was trimmed by 8 bases and V by 6 bases; bases with no gene match: 10. CDR1 is SQVTM and CDR2 is ANQGSEA in the germline V gene. There are 12 residues in the CDR3. The CDR3 DNA sequence: TGCAGCGTGGCTAGCGGTAGTACGCAGCAGTACTTC. Protein: CSVASGSTQQYF.

This clone was recorded a few times. The chain joins TRBV7-2 to TRBJ2-2; 7 positions agree with TRBD1. Per germline, CDR1 SGHTA and CDR2 FQGNSA. Trimming took 1 base from V and 6 from J; bases not matched to a gene: 5. The CDR3 is 15 amino acids. CDR3 DNA: TGTGCCAGCAGCTTAGGTAGAACAGGGGCCGGGGAGCTGTTTTTT. Amino acids: CASSLGRTGAGELFF. The complete variable domain, with remaining parts taken from reference TRBV7-2 and TRBJ2-2, reads GAGVSQSPSNKVTEKGKDVELRCDPISGHTALYWYRQSLGQGLEFLIYFQGNSAPDKSGLPSDRFSAERTGGSVSTLTIQRTQQEDSAVYLCASSLGRTGAGELFFGEGSRLTVL.

As to this clone: The sample carries other DNA sequences with the same CDR3. J is TRBJ2-3 and V is TRBV5-4; 7 nucleotides line up with TRBD2. The V gene's germline CDR1 is SGHNT and CDR2 YYREEE (reference sequence). V was clipped by 0 bases and J by 0 bases; unmatched bases: 4. This CDR3 has 16 amino acids. This CDR3 reads CASSLGAGVSTDTQYF. CDR3 DNA: TGTGCCAGCAGCTTGGGTGCGGGGGTTAGCACAGATACGCAGTATTTT.

This chain uses TRBV10-3 with TRBJ1-2, with 9 bases fitting TRBD1. CDR3 length: 14 amino acids. Germline values: CDR1 ENHRY, CDR2 SYGVKD. With 10 bases clipped from V and 4 bases from J, the junction kept 10 bases outside the gene matches. The CDR3 DNA follows: TGTGCCAGCAATAGACAGGGGGGGTCCTATGGCTACACCTTC. Encoded protein: CASNRQGGSYGYTF.

The gene calls are TRBV29-1 and TRBJ1-5; D is perhaps TRBD1 (5 bases). From germline, CDR1 is SQVTM and CDR2 ANQGSEA. V was trimmed by 4 bases and J by 5 bases, leaving 15 bases between them. The CDR3 is made up of 14 amino acids. The CDR3 spells CSVGWGGGDQPQHF. CDR3 DNA sequence: TGCAGCGTTGGCTGGGGGGGAGGAGATCAGCCCCAGCATTTT.

There are a few counts of this clone. The genes are TRBV5-1 and TRBJ1-1, with a tentative D call TRBD1 (5 bases). Trimming left V 0 bases short and J 1 base short, with 10 bases between. Looked up from germline, CDR1 is SGHRS and CDR2 is YFSETQ. This CDR3 spans 15 amino acids. For the CDR3, the DNA is TGCGCCAGCAGCTTGGTATTGGACACGAACACTGAAGCTTTCTTT. Protein product: CASSLVLDTNTEAFF.

This clone has more than one count but fewer than ten. The CDR3 spells CASSLKASGKQGYEQYF. The CDR3 DNA sequence: TGTGCCAGCAGCTTAAAAGCGAGCGGGAAACAGGGTTACGAGCAGTACTTC. The V and J genes are TRBV7-6 and TRBJ2-7; weak D call: TRBD2 (7 bases). CDR1 and CDR2 (germline): SGHVS, FNYEAQ. Trimming left V 2 bases short and J 4 bases short, with 21 bases between. CDR3 size: 17 residues.

This chain uses TRBV7-9 with TRBJ2-2; TRBD2 might be the D (6 bases). There are 15 residues in the CDR3. Trimming cost V 2 bases and J 6 bases, with 13 bases left between them. CDR1 is SEHNR and CDR2 is FQNEAQ in the germline V gene (reference sequence). The CDR3 protein is CASSLQGGVAGELFF. The CDR3 nucleotides read TGTGCCAGCAGCTTACAGGGCGGGGTCGCCGGGGAGCTGTTTTTT.

J is TRBJ1-2 and V is TRBV28; the D gene is possibly TRBD1 (6 bases). Between the trimmed V and J ends, which lost 6 bases and 4 bases, there was a span of 15 bases. CDR3 length: 14 amino acids. The germline V gene has CDR1 MDHEN and CDR2 SYDVKM. This chain's CDR3 is CASRTGRLGYGYTF. For the CDR3, the DNA is TGTGCCAGCAGAACAGGGCGCCTAGGCTATGGCTACACCTTC.

V gene TRBV5-1 combines with J gene TRBJ2-5; TRBD1 matches at 12 bases. The germline V gene encodes CDR1 SGHRS and CDR2 YFSETQ. The CDR3 has 16 amino acids. The V and J ends lost 1 base and 5 bases, in that order; junction bases with no gene match: 6. This chain's CDR3 is CASSLSGTGGWETQYF. In nucleotides, the CDR3 is TGCGCCAGCAGCTTGTCTGGGACAGGGGGCTGGGAGACCCAGTACTTC. The variable domain in full, completed from reference TRBV5-1 and TRBJ2-5, reads KAGVTQTPRYLIKTRGQQVTLSCSPISGHRSVSWYQQTPGQGLQFLFEYFSETQRNKGNFPGRFSGRQFSNSRSEMNVSTLELGDSALYLCASSLSGTGGWETQYFGPGTRLLVL.

The genes are TRBV4-3 and TRBJ2-2; the D gene is possibly TRBD1 (6 bases). The CDR3 loop spans 15 amino acids. Germline CDR1 reads LGHNA; CDR2 reads YSLEER. Trimming took 1 base from V and 8 from J, leaving 14 bases between them. Here the CDR3 reads CASSQGWGRPGELFF. In DNA, the CDR3 is TGCGCCAGCAGCCAAGGGTGGGGGCGTCCTGGGGAGCTGTTTTTT.